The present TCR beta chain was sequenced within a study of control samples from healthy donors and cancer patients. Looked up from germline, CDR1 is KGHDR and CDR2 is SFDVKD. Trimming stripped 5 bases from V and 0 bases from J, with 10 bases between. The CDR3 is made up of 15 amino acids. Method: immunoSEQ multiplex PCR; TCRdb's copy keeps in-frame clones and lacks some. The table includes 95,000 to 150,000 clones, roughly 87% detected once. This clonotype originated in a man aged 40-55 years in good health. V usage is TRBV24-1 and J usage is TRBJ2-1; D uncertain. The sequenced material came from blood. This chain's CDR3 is CATSAGQSSYNEQFF. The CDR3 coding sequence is TGTGCCACCAGTGCTGGGCAGTCCTCCTACAATGAGCAGTTCTTC.